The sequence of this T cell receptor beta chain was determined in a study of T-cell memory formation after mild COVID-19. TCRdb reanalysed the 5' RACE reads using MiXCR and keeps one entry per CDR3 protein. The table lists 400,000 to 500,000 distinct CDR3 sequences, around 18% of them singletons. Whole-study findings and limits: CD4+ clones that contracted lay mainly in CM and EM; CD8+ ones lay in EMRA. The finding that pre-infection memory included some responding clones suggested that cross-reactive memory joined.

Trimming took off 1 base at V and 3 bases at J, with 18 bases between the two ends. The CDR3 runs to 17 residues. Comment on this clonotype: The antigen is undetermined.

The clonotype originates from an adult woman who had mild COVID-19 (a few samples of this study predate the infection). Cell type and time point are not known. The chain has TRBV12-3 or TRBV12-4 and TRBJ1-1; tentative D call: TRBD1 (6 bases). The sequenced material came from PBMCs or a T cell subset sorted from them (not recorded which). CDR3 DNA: TGTGCCAGCAGTTTAGGCTATCGAACAGGGTTCGACACTGAAGCTTTCTTT. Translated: CASSLGYRTGFDTEAFF.